Listed below are T cell receptor beta chains from one sample, sequenced in a study of siplizumab effects on memory and regulatory T cells. Clones were read by immunoSEQ multiplex PCR, and TCRdb kept only the in-frame ones, dropping some. The top ten hold around 0.7% of the sample, which has about 100,000 clones, under 95% seen once. Sequencing input: Tregs sorted from blood. The source of these receptors is a human donor in good health. CDR3s leave out the opening cysteine and the closing phenylalanine or tryptophan. The order of the fields is V gene, CDR3 length, D gene, CDR3 protein. A D gene is named only where the DNA matches it firmly.

TRBV5-1,14,NA,ASSDTVTPPTYEQY
TRBV9,14,TRBD1,ASSQGVGLQYNEQF
TRBV4-1,14,NA,ASSTSRGAGQETQY
TRBV7-8,11,NA,ASSLTFRRTQY
TRBV7-9,12,TRBD2,ASRSSGSPYEQY
TRBV27,11,NA,ASSYRREETQY
TRBV6-1,16,TRBD2,ASSDWGLAATNTGELF
TRBV2,13,NA,ASSEAPGVRDEQF
TRBV7-9,13,NA,ASSASTVLNEKLF
TRBV11-3,13,NA,ASSLMAGGSGELF
TRBV5-1,11,NA,ASSLGSTDTQY
TRBV5-1,14,NA,ASTMEANPSTDTQY
TRBV7-3,18,TRBD2,ASSLKRGLAGSVAYNEQF
TRBV6-5,13,NA,ASSYSYISSYEQY
TRBV4-2,9,NA,ASSQEYEQY
TRBV7-8,12,NA,ASGLGGLNHEQY
TRBV6-5,13,NA,ASSYSGGSMYEQY
TRBV28,16,TRBD1,ASSQPGQGALSNQPQH
TRBV29-1,11,NA,SVSQGSGLGEF
TRBV27,14,NA,ASSTGEALGSDTQY
TRBV21-1,15,NA,ASSLFSYFGREETQY
TRBV28,14,NA,ASRPAGRRGDYGYT
TRBV11-2,10,NA,ASSHPTDTQY
TRBV19,12,NA,ASTGTLSGNTIY
TRBV19,14,NA,ASSLSRGSFGGELF
TRBV5-5,12,TRBD2,ASRQIAGAWEQY
TRBV5-4,15,NA,ASSLIYGGQNTGELF
TRBV18,12,NA,ASSRQNQNQPQH
TRBV7-6,10,NA,ASSLYGGEQY
TRBV5-5,12,TRBD2,ASSWDYYTDTQY
TRBV9,13,NA,ASRNGRGRVHEQY
TRBV2,13,TRBD2,ASMRTSVVTGELF
TRBV7-9,14,TRBD1,ASSLVRGLGTDTQY
TRBV7-8,11,NA,ASSRDTNYGYT
TRBV5-5,12,TRBD2,ASSFSGGRNEQF
TRBV15,13,NA,ATSRARASRNIQY
TRBV20-1,9,NA,SAGDLGEQY
TRBV5-6,14,NA,ASSLLGSPTAYEQY
TRBV7-8,16,NA,ASSSLVGSGGGSDTQY
TRBV28,12,NA,ASNVVAGAREAF
TRBV6-1,9,NA,ASSSRETQY
TRBV19,13,TRBD1,ASSSRGDSNQPQH